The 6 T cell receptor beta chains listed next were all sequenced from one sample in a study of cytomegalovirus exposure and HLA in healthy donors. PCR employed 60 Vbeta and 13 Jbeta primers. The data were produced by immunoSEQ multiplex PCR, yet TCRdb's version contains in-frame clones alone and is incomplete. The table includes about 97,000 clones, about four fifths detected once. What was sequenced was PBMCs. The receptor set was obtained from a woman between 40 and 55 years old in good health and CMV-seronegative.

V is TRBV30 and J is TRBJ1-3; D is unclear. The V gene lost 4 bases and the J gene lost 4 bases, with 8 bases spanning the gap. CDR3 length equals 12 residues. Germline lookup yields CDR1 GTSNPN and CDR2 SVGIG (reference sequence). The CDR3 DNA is TGTGCCTGGAACTTCGTCGGAAACACCATATATTTT. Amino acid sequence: CAWNFVGNTIYF.

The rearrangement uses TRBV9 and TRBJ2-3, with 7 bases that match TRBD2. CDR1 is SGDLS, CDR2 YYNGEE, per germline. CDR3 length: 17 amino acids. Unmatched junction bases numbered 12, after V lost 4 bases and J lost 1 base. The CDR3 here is CASSIGFARGGTDTQYF. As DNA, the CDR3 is TGTGCCAGCAGCATAGGTTTTGCTCGGGGGGGCACAGATACGCAGTATTTT.

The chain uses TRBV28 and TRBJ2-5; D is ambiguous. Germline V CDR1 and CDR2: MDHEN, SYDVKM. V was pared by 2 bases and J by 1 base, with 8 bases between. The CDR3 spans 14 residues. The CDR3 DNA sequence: TGTGCCAGCAGTTTAGGTACAGTCCAAGAGACCCAGTACTTC. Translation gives CASSLGTVQETQYF.

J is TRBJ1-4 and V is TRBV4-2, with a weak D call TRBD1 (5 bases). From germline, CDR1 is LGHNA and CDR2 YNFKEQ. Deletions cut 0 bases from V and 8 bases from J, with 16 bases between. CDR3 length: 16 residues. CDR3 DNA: TGTGCCAGCAGCCAAGAAAGTGGGGGGAAGGTAGAAAAACTGTTTTTT. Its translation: CASSQESGGKVEKLFF.

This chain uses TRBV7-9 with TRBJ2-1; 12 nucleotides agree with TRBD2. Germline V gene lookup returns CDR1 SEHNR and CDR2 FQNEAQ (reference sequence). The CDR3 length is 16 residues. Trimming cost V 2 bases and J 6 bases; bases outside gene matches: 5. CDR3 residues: CASSLSLLAGGNEQFF. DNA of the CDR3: TGTGCCAGCAGCTTATCTTTACTAGCGGGGGGCAATGAGCAGTTCTTC.

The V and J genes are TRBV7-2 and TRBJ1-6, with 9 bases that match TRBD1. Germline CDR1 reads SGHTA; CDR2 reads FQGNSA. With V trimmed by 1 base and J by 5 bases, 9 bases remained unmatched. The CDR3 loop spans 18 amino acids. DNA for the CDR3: TGTGCCAGCAGCTTAGAGAATTTCAGGACAGGGGATAATTCACCCCTCCACTTT. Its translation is CASSLENFRTGDNSPLHF.